A selection of T cell receptor beta chains follows, all from one sample in a study of cytomegalovirus exposure and HLA in healthy donors. The protocol was immunoSEQ multiplex PCR, while the TCRdb copy is restricted to in-frame clones and leaves out a portion. The sample contains approximately 210,000 clones, 79% of which appear only once. The sample comprised PBMCs. All receptors derive from a woman between 50 and 59 years old in good health and CMV-seronegative. CDR3s include the opening cysteine and the closing phenylalanine or tryptophan. Each record gives: clone size, J gene, D gene, V gene, CDR3 protein, CDR3 DNA. A D gene is named only where the DNA matches it firmly. The size of a clone is reported for some rows only, either as once, few or many, or as a class for expanded clones.

few TRBJ2-1 TRBD2 TRBV28 CASSLVGVGGISYNEQFF TGTGCCAGCAGTTTAGTTGGGGTCGGGGGGATCTCCTACAATGAGCAGTTCTTC
NA TRBJ2-2 TRBD2 TRBV5-4 CASSLGLAGPNTGELFF TGTGCCAGCAGCTTGGGACTAGCGGGCCCGAACACCGGGGAGCTGTTTTTT
few TRBJ2-7 NA TRBV6-1 CASSRGYEQYF TGTGCCAGCAGCAGGGGTTACGAGCAGTACTTC
few TRBJ1-1 NA TRBV2 CASSLQNTEAFF TGTGCCAGCAGTTTACAGAACACTGAAGCTTTCTTT
NA TRBJ2-2 TRBD2 TRBV2 CASSWVGGTNTGELFF TGTGCCAGCAGTTGGGTGGGGGGGACGAACACCGGGGAGCTGTTTTTT
NA TRBJ1-1 NA TRBV6-1 CASQTSTANTEAFF TGTGCCAGCCAAACTTCGACAGCGAACACTGAAGCTTTCTTT
NA TRBJ1-1 NA TRBV6-6 CASSYSREAFF TGTGCCAGCAGTTACTCGCGCGAAGCTTTCTTT
few TRBJ2-3 NA TRBV9 CASSRPTWGGPTTDTQYF TGTGCCAGCAGCCGGCCGACCTGGGGGGGGCCGACCACAGATACGCAGTATTTT
NA TRBJ2-5 TRBD2 TRBV5-1 CASSRRFSGLAGGSRAETQYF TGCGCCAGCAGCCGACGGTTTTCGGGACTAGCGGGAGGATCACGGGCAGAGACCCAGTACTTC
few TRBJ1-5 TRBD1 TRBV2 CASRGQDNQPQHF TGTGCCAGCAGGGGACAGGATAATCAGCCCCAGCATTTT
NA TRBJ1-2 TRBD1 TRBV7-3 CASSPGQVNYGYTF TGTGCCAGCAGCCCCGGACAGGTTAACTATGGCTACACCTTC
NA TRBJ2-2 NA TRBV28 CASSLQGVWTGELFF TGTGCCAGCAGTTTACAGGGCGTGTGGACCGGGGAGCTGTTTTTT
NA TRBJ2-1 NA TRBV11-2 CASSLGSGRNEQFF TGTGCCAGCAGCTTAGGATCAGGCCGCAATGAGCAGTTCTTC
NA TRBJ1-2 TRBD1 TRBV29-1 CSVGTGESDYGYTF TGCAGCGTTGGGACAGGGGAGTCGGACTATGGCTACACCTTC
once TRBJ1-1 TRBD1 TRBV27 CASSFSLMDRGFFNTEAFF TGTGCCAGCAGCTTTAGTTTGATGGACAGGGGATTTTTTAACACTGAAGCTTTCTTT
NA TRBJ2-1 NA TRBV7-3 CSSSLTSAGAFHEQFF TGTTCCAGCAGCTTAACGTCGGCAGGGGCGTTTCATGAGCAGTTCTTC
NA TRBJ1-1 NA TRBV7-2 CASSPQGGNTEAFF TGTGCCAGCAGCCCCCAAGGGGGGAACACTGAAGCTTTCTTT
NA TRBJ1-5 TRBD1 TRBV19 CASTYTTGFGQPQHF TGTGCCAGTACTTATACGACAGGGTTTGGTCAGCCCCAGCATTTT
NA TRBJ2-7 NA TRBV29-1 CSVGRAYEQYF TGCAGCGTTGGTCGAGCCTACGAGCAGTACTTC
NA TRBJ2-1 TRBD1 TRBV7-9 CASSYSRQGYNEQFF TGTGCCAGCAGCTACTCGCGACAGGGGTACAATGAGCAGTTCTTC
once TRBJ2-1 TRBD2 TRBV5-1 CASSLLAENEQFF TGCGCCAGCAGCTTACTAGCGGAAAATGAGCAGTTCTTC
NA TRBJ2-7 TRBD2 TRBV7-9 CASTRGSSGREYEQYF TGTGCCAGCACCCGGGGGTCTAGCGGGAGAGAATACGAGCAGTACTTC
NA TRBJ1-1 NA TRBV11-2 CASSPSRTMNTEAFF TGTGCCAGCAGCCCCAGCCGGACAATGAACACTGAAGCTTTCTTT
NA TRBJ1-2 NA TRBV2 CASSVSLNYGYTF TGTGCCAGCAGTGTCTCACTAAACTATGGCTACACCTTC
NA TRBJ1-1 TRBD1 TRBV7-8 CASSPRTGSNTEAFF TGTGCCAGCAGCCCCAGGACAGGGAGTAACACTGAAGCTTTCTTT
NA TRBJ2-7 TRBD2 TRBV9 CASSAGLAGLAYEQYF TGTGCCAGCAGCGCCGGACTAGCGGGGCTCGCCTACGAGCAGTACTTC
NA TRBJ2-7 TRBD1 TRBV18 CASLTGQGYEQYF TGTGCCAGCCTTACGGGACAGGGGTACGAGCAGTACTTC
NA TRBJ2-5 TRBD1 TRBV6-5 CASSYFQTGQETQYF TGTGCCAGCAGTTACTTCCAGACAGGGCAAGAGACCCAGTACTTC
NA TRBJ1-5 NA TRBV18 CASSPRGSNQPQHF TGTGCCAGCTCACCTAGGGGATCCAATCAGCCCCAGCATTTT
few TRBJ1-2 NA TRBV5-4 CASTLRGERANYAYTF TGTGCCAGCACCCTGCGGGGAGAACGAGCTAACTATGCCTACACCTTC
few TRBJ2-1 TRBD1 TRBV7-9 CASSLTGANEQFF TGTGCCAGCAGCCTGACAGGGGCCAATGAGCAGTTCTTC
NA TRBJ1-5 TRBD1 TRBV28 CASSFGTVNQPQHF TGTGCCAGCAGTTTTGGGACAGTTAATCAGCCCCAGCATTTT
NA TRBJ2-7 NA TRBV7-2 CASSFPVPPYEQYF TGTGCCAGCAGCTTTCCGGTACCCCCCTACGAGCAGTACTTC